This T cell receptor beta chain was identified during a study of cytomegalovirus exposure and HLA in healthy donors. Study-wide results and caveats: According to a subsequent analysis, TCR clusters from the first cohort were inclined to appear together in the 110 or so validation repertoires. The study labeled 164 TCR beta chains cytomegalovirus-associated.

Germline V gene data show CDR1 as MDHEN and CDR2 as SYDVKM. This CDR3 comprises 16 residues. Trimming cost V 6 bases and J 1 base; bases outside gene matches: 8. For this clone: Antigen: not known.

Some clones are missing from TCRdb's copy, which holds only in-frame ones; the method was immunoSEQ multiplex PCR. The sample contains 150,000 to 200,000 clones, approximately 90% of which appear only once. The sequenced sample consisted of PBMCs. The receptor comes from a woman aged 25 to 45 in good health and CMV-seronegative. The chain has TRBV28 and TRBJ1-3; TRBD1 agrees at 8 bases. The CDR3 region is CASSTGTGISGNTIYF. The CDR3 DNA follows: TGTGCCAGCAGCACCGGGACAGGAATATCTGGAAACACCATATATTTT.